This paragraph reports one TCR beta chain. The sample comes from a study of cytomegalovirus exposure and HLA in healthy donors. Use of 60 Vbeta and 13 Jbeta primers characterized the PCR. The method was immunoSEQ multiplex PCR; TCRdb's version includes in-frame clones alone and lacks a portion of them. The table has under 200,000 clones, around four fifths seen once. The TCR was taken from a woman in her thirties in good health and CMV-seronegative. The material sequenced was PBMCs.

In DNA, the CDR3 is TGTGCCAGCAGGACGGCCGGGACAGCCTACGAGCAGTACTTC. This encodes CASRTAGTAYEQYF. The chain uses TRBV6-1 and TRBJ2-7, with 7 nucleotides matching TRBD1. The length of the CDR3 is 14 residues. V lost 6 bases and J lost 2; bases outside the gene matches: 7. Germline V lookup: CDR1 MNHNS, CDR2 SASEGT.